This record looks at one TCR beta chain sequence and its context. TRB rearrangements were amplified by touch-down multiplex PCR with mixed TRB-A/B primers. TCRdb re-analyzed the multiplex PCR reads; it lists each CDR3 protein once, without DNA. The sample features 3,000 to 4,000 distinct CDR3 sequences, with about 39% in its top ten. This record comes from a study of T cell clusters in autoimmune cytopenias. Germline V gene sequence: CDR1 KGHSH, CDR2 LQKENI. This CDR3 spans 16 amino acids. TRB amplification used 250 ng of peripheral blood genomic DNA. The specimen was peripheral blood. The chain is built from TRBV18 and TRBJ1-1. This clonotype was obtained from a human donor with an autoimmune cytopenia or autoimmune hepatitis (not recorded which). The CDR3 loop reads CASSPPMGQTNTEAFF.